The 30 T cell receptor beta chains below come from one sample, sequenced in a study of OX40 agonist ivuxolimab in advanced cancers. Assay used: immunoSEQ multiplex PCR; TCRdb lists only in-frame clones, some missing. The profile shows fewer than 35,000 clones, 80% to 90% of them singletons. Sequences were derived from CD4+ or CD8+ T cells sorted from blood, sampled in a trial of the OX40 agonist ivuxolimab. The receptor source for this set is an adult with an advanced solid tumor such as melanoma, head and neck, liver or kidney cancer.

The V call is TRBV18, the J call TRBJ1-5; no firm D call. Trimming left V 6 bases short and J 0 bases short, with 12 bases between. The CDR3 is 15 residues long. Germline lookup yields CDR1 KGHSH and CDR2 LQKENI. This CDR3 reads CASSMGFNSNQPQHF. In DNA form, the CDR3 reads TGTGCCAGCTCTATGGGTTTTAATAGCAATCAGCCCCAGCATTTT.

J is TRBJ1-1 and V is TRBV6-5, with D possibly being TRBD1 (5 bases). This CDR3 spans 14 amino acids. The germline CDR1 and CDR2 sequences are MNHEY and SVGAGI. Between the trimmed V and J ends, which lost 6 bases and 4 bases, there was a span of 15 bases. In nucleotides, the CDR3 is TGTGCCAGCAGGCGAGGGACGGCCGGCACTGAAGCTTTCTTT. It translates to CASRRGTAGTEAFF.

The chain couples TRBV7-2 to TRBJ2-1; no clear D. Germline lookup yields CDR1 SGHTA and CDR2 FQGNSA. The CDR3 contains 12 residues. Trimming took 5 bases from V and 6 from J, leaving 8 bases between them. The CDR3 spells CASSRPSNEQFF. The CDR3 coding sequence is TGTGCCAGCAGCAGGCCCAGCAATGAGCAGTTCTTC.

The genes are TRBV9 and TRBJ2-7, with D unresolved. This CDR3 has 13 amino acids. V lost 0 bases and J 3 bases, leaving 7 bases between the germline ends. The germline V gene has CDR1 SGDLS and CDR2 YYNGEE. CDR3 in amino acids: CASSVDGNYEQYF. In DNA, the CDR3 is TGTGCCAGCAGCGTAGACGGAAACTACGAGCAGTACTTC.

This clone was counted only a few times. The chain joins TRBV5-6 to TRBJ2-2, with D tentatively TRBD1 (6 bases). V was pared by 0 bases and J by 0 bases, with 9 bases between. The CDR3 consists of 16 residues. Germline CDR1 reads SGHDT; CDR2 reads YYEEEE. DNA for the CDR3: TGTGCCAGCAGCTTGGGATGGGGGCCGAACACCGGGGAGCTGTTTTTT. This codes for CASSLGWGPNTGELFF.

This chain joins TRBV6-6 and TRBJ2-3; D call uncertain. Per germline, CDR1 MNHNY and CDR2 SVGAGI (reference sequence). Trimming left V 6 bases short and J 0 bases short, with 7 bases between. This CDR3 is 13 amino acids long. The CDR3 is CASSRRSTDTQYF. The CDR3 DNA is TGTGCCAGCAGCCGCCGAAGCACAGATACGCAGTATTTT.

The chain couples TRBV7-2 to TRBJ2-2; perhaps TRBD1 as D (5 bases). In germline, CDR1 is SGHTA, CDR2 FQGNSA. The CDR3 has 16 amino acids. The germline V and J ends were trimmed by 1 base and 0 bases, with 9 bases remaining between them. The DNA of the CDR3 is TGTGCCAGCAGCTTAGGACAGCTAACGAACACCGGGGAGCTGTTTTTT. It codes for CASSLGQLTNTGELFF. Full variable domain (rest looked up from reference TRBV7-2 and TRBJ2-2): GAGVSQSPSNKVTEKGKDVELRCDPISGHTALYWYRQSLGQGLEFLIYFQGNSAPDKSGLPSDRFSAERTGGSVSTLTIQRTQQEDSAVYLCASSLGQLTNTGELFFGEGSRLTVL.

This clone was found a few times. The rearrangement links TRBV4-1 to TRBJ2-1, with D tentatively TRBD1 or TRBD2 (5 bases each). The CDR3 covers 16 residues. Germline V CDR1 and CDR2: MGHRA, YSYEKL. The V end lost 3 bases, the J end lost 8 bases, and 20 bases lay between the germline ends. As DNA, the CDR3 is TGCGCCAGCAGCCACCTCCTGAGGGCAGGGAGCGATGAGCAGTTCTTC. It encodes CASSHLLRAGSDEQFF.

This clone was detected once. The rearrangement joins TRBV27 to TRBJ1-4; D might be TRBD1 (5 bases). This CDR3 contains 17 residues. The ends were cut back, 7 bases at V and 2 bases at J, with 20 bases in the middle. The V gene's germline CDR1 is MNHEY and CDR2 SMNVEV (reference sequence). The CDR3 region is CASTPRGREMTNEKLFF. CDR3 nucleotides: TGTGCCAGCACCCCGCGGGGGAGAGAAATGACTAATGAAAAACTGTTTTTT. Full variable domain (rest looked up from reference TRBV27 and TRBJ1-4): EAQVTQNPRYLITVTGKKLTVTCSQNMNHEYMSWYRQDPGLGLRQIYYSMNVEVTDKGDVPEGYKVSRKEKRNFPLILESPSPNQTSLYFCASTPRGREMTNEKLFFGSGTQLSVL.

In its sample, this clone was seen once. CDR3 amino acids: CASSPLAGHTGELFF. CDR3 nucleotides: TGTGCCAGCAGCCCGCTAGCGGGTCACACCGGGGAGCTGTTTTTT. The chain carries TRBV7-8 and TRBJ2-2; 8 nucleotides align to TRBD2. This CDR3 region has 15 residues. V lost 5 bases and J lost 3; bases outside the gene matches: 5. Germline CDR1 SGHVS, CDR2 FQNEAQ.

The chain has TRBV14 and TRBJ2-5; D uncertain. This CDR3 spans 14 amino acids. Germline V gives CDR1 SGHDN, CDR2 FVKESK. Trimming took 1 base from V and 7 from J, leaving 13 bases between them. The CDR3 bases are TGTGCCAGCAGCCAAGCAGAAACGCAAAGGACCCAGTACTTC. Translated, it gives CASSQAETQRTQYF. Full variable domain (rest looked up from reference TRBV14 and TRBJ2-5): EAGVTQFPSHSVIEKGQTVTLRCDPISGHDNLYWYRRVMGKEIKFLLHFVKESKQDESGMPNNRFLAERTGGTYSTLKVQPAELEDSGVYFCASSQAETQRTQYFGPGTRLLVL.

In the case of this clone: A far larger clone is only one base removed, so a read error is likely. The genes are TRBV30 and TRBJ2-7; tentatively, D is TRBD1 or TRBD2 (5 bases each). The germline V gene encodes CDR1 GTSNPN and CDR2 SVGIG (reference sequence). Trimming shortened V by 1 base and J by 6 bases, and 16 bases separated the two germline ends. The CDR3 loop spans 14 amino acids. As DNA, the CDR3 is TGTGCCTGGAGTGGGGGGTCCCTCGTTGGCGAGCAGTACTTC. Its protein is CAWSGGSLVGEQYF.

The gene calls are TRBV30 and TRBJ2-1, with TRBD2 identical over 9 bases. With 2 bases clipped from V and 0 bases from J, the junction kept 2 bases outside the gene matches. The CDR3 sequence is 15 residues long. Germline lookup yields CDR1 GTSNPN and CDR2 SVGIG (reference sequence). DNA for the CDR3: TGTGCCTGGAGTCCGACTAGCGGCTCCTACAATGAGCAGTTCTTC. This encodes CAWSPTSGSYNEQFF.

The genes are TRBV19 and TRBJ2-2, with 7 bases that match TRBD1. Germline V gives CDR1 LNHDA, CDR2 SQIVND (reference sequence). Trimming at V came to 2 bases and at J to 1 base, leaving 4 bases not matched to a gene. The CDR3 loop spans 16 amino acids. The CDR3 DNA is TGTGCCAGTAGTATAACCTCAGGGGGGAACACCGGGGAGCTGTTTTTT. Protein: CASSITSGGNTGELFF.

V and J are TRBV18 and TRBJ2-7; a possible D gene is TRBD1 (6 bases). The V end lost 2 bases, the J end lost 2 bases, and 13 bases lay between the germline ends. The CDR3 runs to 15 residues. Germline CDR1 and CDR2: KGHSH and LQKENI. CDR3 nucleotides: TGTGCCAGCTCACCAACTAGGACAGACGCCTACGAGCAGTACTTC. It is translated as CASSPTRTDAYEQYF.

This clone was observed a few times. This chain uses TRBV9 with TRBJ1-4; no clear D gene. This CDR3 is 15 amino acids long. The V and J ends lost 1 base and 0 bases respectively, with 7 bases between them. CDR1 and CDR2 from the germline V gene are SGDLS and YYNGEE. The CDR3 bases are TGTGCCAGCAGCGTATTCGGGGCAACTAATGAAAAACTGTTTTTT. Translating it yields CASSVFGATNEKLFF.

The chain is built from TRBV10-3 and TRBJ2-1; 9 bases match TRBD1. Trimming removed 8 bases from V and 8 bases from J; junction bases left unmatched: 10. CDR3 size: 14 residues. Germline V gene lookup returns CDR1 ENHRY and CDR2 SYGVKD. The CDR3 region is CAIRGQGGMDEQFF. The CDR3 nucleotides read TGTGCCATCCGGGGACAGGGAGGAATGGATGAGCAGTTCTTC.

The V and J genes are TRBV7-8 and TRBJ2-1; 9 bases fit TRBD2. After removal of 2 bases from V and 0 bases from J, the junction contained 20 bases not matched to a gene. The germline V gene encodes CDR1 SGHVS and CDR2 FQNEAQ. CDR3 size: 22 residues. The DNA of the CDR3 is TGTGCCAGCAGCTTAAGCAGACTTCCCGGGACTAGCCGACACCACTCCTACAATGAGCAGTTCTTC. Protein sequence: CASSLSRLPGTSRHHSYNEQFF.

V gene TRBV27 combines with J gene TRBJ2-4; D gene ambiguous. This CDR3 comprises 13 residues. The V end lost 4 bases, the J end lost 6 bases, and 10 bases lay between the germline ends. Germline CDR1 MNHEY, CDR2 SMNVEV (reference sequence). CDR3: CASSSGARNIQYF. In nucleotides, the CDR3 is TGTGCCAGCAGTTCGGGCGCCCGAAACATTCAGTACTTC.

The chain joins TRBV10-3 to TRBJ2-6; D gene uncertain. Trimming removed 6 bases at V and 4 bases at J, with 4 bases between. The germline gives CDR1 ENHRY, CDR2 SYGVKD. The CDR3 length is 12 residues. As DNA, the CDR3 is TGTGCCATCAGCTCCGGGGCCAACGTCCTGACTTTC. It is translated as CAISSGANVLTF.

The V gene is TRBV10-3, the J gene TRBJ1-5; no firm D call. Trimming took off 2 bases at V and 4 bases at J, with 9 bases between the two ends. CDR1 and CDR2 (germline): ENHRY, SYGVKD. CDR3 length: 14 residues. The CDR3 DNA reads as TGTGCCATCAGTGAGGAAAGGGCAAATCAGCCCCAGCATTTT. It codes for CAISEERANQPQHF.

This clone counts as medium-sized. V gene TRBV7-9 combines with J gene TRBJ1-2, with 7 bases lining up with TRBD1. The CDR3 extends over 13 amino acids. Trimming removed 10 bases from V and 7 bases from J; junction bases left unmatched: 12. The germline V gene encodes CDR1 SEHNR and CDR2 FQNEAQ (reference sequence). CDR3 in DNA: TGTGCCACCCCCAGGGGGATGCGGTCTGGCTACACCTTC. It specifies CATPRGMRSGYTF.

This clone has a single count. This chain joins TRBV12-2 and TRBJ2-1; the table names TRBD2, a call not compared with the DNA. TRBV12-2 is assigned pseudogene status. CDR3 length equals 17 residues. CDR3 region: CASRLATGEGNFWEQFF. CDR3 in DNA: TGTGCAAGTCGCTTAGCGACGGGGGAGGGGAATTTTTGGGAGCAGTTCTTC.

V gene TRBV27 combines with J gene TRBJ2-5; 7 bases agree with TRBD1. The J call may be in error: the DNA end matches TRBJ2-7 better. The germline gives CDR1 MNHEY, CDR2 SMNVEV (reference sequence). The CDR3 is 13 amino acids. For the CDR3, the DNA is TGTGCCAGCAGTCGGACAGGTTCCTACGAGCAGTACTTC. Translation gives CASSRTGSYEQYF.

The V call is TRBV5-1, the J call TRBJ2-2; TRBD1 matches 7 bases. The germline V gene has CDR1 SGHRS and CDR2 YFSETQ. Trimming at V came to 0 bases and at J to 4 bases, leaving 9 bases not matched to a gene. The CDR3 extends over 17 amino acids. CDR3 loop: CASSLAGRGPGTGELFF. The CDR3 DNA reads TGCGCCAGCAGCTTGGCCGGAAGGGGGCCGGGCACCGGGGAGCTGTTTTTT. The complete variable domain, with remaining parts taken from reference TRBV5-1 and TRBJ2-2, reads KAGVTQTPRYLIKTRGQQVTLSCSPISGHRSVSWYQQTPGQGLQFLFEYFSETQRNKGNFPGRFSGRQFSNSRSEMNVSTLELGDSALYLCASSLAGRGPGTGELFFGEGSRLTVL.

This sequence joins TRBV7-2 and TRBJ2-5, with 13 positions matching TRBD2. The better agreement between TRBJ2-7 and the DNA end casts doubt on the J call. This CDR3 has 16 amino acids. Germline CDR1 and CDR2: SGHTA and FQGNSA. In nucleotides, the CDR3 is TGTGCCAGCAGCATAACCGGGACTAGCGGGACCTACGAGCAGTACTTC. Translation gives CASSITGTSGTYEQYF.

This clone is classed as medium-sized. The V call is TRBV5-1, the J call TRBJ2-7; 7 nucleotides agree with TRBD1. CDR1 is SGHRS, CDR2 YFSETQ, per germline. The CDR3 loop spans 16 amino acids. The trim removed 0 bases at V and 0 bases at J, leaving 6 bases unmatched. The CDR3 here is CASSLADRPYSYEQYF. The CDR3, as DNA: TGCGCCAGCAGCTTGGCGGACAGGCCCTACTCCTACGAGCAGTACTTC.

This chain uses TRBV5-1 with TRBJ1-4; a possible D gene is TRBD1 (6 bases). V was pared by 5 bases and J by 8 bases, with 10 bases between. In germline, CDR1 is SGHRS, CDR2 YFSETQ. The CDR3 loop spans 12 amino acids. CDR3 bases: TGCGCCAGCAGGGCCGGGACAGAAAAACTGTTTTTT. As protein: CASRAGTEKLFF.

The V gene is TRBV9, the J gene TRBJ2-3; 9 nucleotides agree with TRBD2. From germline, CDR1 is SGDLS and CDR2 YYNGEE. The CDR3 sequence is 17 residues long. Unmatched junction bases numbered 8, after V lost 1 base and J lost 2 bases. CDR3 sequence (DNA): TGTGCCAGCAGCGTAAATCAGCGGGAGGCCCTCACAGATACGCAGTATTTT. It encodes CASSVNQREALTDTQYF. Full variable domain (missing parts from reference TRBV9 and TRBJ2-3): DSGVTQTPKHLITATGQRVTLRCSPRSGDLSVYWYQQSLDQGLQFLIQYYNGEERAKGNILERFSAQQFPDLHSELNLSSLELGDSALYFCASSVNQREALTDTQYFGPGTRLTVL.

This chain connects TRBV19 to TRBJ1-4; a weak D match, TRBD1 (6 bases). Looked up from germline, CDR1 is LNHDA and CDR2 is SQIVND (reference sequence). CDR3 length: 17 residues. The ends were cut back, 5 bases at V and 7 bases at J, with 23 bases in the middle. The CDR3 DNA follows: TGTGCCAGTAGTCTCCATTTGACAGGCTCGAGGGGTGAAAAACTGTTTTTT. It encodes CASSLHLTGSRGEKLFF.